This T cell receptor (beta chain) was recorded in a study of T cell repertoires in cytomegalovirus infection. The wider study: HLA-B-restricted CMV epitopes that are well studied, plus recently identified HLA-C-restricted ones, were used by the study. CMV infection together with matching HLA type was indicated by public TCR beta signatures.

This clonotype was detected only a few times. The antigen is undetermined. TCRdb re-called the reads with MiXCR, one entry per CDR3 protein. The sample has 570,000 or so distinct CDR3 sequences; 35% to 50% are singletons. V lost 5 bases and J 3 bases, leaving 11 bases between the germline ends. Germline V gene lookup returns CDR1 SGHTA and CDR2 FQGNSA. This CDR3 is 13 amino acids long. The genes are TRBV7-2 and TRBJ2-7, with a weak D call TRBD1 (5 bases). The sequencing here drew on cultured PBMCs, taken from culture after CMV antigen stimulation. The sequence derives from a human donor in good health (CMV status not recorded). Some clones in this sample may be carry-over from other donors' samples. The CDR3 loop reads CASSQTEFYEQYF. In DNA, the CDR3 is TGTGCCAGCAGCCAGACAGAGTTCTACGAGCAGTACTTC.